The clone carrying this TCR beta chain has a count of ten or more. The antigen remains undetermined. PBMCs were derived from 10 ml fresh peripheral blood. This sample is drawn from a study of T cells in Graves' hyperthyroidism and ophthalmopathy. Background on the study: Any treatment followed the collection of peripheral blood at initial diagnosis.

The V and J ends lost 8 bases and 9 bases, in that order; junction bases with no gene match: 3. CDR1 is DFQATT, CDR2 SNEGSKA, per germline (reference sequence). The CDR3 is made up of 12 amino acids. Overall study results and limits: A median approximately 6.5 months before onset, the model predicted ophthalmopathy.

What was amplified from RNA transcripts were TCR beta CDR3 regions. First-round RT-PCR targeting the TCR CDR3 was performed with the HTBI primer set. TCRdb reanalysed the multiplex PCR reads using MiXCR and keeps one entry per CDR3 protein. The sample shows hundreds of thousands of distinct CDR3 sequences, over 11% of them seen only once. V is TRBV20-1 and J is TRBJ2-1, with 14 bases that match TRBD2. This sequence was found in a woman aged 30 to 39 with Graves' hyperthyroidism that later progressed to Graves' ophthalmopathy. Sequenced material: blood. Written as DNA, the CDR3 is TGCAGTCTCGGACTAGCGGGAGGTGAGCAGTTCTTC. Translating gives CSLGLAGGEQFF.